This T cell receptor beta chain is drawn from a study of blood T cell repertoires in COVID-19. Germline loops: CDR1 SGHKS, CDR2 YYEKEE (reference sequence). The V and J ends lost 1 base and 8 bases, in that order; junction bases with no gene match: 7. The CDR3 covers 14 residues. The study assigned cohorts using participant-reported clinical history. Using immunoSEQ multiplex PCR, the repertoire was profiled, and TCRdb retains in-frame clones only, with some absent. The sample yields 300,000 to 400,000 clones, around nine tenths seen once. This clone turned up a few times. Material for sequencing was PBMCs or T cells enriched from blood (not recorded which). The chain recombines TRBV5-5 with TRBJ1-2, with 8 nucleotides matching TRBD1. The source of this sequence is a man aged 55 to 70 who had recovered from COVID-19. In nucleotides, the CDR3 is TGTGCCAGCAGCTTGAGGCAGGGGGCGCCCGGCTACACCTTC. It specifies CASSLRQGAPGYTF.